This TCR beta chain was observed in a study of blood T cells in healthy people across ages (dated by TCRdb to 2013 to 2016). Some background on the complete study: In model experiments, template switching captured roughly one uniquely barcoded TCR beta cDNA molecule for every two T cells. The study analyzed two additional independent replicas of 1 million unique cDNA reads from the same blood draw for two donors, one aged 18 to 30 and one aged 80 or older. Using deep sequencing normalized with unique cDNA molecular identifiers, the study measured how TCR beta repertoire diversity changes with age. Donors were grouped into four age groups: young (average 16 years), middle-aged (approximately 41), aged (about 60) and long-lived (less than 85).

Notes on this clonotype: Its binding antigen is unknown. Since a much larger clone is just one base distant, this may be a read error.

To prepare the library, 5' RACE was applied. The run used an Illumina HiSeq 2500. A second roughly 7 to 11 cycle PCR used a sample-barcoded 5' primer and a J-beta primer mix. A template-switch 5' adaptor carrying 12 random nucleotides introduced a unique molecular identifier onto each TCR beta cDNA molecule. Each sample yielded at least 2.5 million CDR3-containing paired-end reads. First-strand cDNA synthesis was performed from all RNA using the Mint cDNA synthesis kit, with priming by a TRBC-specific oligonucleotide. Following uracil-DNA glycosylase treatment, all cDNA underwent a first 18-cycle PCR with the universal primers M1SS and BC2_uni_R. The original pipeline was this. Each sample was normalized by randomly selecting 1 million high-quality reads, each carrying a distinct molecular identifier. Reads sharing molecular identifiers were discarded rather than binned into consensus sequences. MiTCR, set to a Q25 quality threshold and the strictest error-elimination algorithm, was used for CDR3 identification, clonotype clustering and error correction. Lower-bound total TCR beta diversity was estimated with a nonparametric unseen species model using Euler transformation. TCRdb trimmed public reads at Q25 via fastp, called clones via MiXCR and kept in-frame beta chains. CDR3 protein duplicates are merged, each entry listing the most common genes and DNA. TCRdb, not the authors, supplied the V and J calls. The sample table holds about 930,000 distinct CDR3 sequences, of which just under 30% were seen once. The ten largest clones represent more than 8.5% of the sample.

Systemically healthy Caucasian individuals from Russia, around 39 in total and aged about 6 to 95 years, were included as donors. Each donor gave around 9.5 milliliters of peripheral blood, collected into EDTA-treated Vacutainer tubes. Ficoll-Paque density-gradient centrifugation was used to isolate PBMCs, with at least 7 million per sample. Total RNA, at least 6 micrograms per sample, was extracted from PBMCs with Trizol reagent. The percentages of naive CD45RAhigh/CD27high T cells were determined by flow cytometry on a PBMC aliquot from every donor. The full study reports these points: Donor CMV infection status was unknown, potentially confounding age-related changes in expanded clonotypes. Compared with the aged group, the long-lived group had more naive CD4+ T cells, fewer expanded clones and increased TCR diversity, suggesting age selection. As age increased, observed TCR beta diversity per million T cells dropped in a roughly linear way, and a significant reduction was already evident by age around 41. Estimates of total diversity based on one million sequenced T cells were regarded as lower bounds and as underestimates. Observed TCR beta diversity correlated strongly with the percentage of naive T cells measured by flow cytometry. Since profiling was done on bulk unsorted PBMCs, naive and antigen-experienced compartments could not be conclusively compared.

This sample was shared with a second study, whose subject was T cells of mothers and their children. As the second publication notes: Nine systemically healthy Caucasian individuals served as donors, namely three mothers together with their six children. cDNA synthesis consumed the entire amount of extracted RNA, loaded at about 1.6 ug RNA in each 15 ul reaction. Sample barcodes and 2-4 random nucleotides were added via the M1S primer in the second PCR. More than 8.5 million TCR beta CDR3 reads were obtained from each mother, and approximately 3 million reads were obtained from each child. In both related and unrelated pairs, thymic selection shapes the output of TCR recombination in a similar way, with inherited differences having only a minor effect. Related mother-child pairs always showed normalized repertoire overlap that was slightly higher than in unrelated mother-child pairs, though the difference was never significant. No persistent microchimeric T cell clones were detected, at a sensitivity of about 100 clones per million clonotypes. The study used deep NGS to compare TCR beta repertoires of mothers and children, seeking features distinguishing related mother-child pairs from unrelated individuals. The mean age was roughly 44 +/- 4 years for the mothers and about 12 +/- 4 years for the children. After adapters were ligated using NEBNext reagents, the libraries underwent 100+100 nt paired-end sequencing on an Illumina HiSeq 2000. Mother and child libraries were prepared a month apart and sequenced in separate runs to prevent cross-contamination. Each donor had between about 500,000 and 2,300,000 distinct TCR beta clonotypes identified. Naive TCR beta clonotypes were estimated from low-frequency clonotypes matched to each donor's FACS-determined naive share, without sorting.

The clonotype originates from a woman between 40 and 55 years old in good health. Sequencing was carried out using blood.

This receptor carries the CDR3 CAATPGQGKYQETQYF. The base sequence is TGTGCCGCCACACCGGGACAGGGGAAATACCAAGAGACCCAGTACTTC. This chain joins TRBV15 to TRBJ2-5; the central 10 bases match TRBD1. From cysteine to phenylalanine, the CDR3 is 16 amino acids long. Kept here is only the CDR3 DNA, which spans 48 bases and is read in frame from base 1. V trim: 11 bases; J trim: 0 bases; unmatched bases: 12. As encoded in the germline V gene (reference sequence), CDR1 is LNHNV while CDR2 is YYDKDF.